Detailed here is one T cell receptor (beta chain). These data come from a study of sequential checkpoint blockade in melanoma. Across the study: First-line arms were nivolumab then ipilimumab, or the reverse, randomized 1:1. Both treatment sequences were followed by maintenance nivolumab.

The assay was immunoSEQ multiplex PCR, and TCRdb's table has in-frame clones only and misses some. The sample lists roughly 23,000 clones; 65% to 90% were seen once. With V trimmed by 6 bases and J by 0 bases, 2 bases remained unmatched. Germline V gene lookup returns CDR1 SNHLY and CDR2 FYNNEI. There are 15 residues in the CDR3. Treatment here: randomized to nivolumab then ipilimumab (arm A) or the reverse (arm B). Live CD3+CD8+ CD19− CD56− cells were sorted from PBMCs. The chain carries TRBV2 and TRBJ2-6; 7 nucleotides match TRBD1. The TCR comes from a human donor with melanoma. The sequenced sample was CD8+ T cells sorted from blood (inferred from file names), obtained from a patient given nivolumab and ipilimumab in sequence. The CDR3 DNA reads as TGTGCCAGCAGCGGGACAGCCTCTGGGGCCAACGTCCTGACTTTC. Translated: CASSGTASGANVLTF.